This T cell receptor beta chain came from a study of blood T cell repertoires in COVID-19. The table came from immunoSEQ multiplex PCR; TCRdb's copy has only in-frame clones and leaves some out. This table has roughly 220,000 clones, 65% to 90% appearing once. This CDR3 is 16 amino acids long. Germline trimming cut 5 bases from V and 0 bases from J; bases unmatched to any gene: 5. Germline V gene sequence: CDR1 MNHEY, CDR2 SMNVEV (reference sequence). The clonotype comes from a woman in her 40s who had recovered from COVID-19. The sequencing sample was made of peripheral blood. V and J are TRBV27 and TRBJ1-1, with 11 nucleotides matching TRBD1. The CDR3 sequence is CASSPWTGGVNTEAFF. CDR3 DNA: TGTGCCAGCAGTCCTTGGACAGGGGGCGTGAACACTGAAGCTTTCTTT.